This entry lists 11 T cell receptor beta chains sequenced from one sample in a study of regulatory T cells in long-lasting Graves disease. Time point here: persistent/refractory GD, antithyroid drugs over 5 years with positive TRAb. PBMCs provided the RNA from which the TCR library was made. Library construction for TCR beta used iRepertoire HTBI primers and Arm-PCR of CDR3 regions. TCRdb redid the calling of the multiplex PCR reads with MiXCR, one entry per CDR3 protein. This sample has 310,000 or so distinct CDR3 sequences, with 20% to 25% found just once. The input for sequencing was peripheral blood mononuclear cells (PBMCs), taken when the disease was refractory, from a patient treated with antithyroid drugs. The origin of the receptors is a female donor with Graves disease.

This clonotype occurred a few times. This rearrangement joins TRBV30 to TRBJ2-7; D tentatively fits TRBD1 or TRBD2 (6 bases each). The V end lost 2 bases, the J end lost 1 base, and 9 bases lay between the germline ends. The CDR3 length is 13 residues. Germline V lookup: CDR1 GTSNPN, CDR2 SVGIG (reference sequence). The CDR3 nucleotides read TGTGCCTGGAGTAGGGGGGAATCCTACGAGCAGTACTTC. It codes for CAWSRGESYEQYF.

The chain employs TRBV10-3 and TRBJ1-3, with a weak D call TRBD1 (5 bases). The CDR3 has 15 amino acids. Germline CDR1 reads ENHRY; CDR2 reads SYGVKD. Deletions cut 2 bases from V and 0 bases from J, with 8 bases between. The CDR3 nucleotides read TGTGCCATCAGTGAGGGGACGGCCTCTGGAAACACCATATATTTT. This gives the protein CAISEGTASGNTIYF.

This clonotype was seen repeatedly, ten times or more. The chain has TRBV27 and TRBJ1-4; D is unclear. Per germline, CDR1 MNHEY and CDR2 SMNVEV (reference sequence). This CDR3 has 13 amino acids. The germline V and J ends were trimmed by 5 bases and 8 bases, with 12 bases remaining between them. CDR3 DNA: TGTGCCAGCAGTCGTCTCGGGTTGGAAAAACTGTTTTTT. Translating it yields CASSRLGLEKLFF. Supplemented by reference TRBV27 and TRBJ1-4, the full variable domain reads EAQVTQNPRYLITVTGKKLTVTCSQNMNHEYMSWYRQDPGLGLRQIYYSMNVEVTDKGDVPEGYKVSRKEKRNFPLILESPSPNQTSLYFCASSRLGLEKLFFGSGTQLSVL.

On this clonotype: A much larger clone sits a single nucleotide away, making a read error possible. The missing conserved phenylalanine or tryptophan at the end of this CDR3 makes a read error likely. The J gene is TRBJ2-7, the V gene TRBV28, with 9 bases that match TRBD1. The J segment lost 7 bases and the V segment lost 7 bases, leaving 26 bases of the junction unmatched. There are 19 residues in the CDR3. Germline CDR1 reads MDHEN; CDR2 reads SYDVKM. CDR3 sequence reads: CASTLPGTGIVRGADEQYL. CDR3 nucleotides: TGTGCCAGCACCCTACCGGGGACAGGGATTGTACGAGGTGCCGATGAGCAGTACCTC.

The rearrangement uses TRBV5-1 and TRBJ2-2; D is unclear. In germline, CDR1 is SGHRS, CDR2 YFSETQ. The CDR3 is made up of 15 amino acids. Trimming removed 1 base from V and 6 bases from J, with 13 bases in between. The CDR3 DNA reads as TGCGCCAGCAGCTTGAATGGGATTGGGTCCGGGGAGCTGTTTTTT. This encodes CASSLNGIGSGELFF. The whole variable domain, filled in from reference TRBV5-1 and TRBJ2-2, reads KAGVTQTPRYLIKTRGQQVTLSCSPISGHRSVSWYQQTPGQGLQFLFEYFSETQRNKGNFPGRFSGRQFSNSRSEMNVSTLELGDSALYLCASSLNGIGSGELFFGEGSRLTVL.

The CDR3 here is CASSSVSAYTGELFF. Here the CDR3 DNA reads TGTGCCAGCAGTTCCGTGAGCGCATACACCGGGGAGCTGTTTTTT. The rearrangement uses TRBV28 and TRBJ2-2, with D unresolved. Germline V CDR1 and CDR2: MDHEN, SYDVKM. The CDR3 sequence is 15 residues long. V lost 4 bases and J lost 3, with 12 bases in between.

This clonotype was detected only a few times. CDR3 region: CASSTGGGRNTIYF. In DNA, the CDR3 is TGTGCCAGCAGCACAGGGGGTGGGAGAAACACCATATATTTT. The chain has TRBV12-3 or TRBV12-4 and TRBJ1-3; 8 bases map to TRBD1. The V gene end was trimmed by 6 bases and the J gene end by 5 bases; junction bases not matched to a gene: 6. The CDR3 spans 14 residues.

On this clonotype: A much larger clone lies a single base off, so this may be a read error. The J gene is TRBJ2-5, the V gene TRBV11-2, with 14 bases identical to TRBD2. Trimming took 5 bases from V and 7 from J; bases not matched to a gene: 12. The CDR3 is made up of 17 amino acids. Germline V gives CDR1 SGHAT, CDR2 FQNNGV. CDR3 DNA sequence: TGTGCCAGCAGCCCGCGGGGGACTAGCGGGGGAGTGGCGACCCAGTACTTC. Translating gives CASSPRGTSGGVATQYF.

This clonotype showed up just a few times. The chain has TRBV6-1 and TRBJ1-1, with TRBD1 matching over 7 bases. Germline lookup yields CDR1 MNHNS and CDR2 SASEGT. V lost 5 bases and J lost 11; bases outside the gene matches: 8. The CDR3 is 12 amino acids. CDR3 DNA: TGTGCCAGCAGTCAAACAGGGGAGGTGGCTTTCTTT. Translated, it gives CASSQTGEVAFF.

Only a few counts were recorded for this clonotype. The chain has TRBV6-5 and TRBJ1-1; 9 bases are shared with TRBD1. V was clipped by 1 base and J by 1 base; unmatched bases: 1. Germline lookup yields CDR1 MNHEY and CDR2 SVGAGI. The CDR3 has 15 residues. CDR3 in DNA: TGTGCCAGCAGTTACTTGGGACAGGGGAACACTGAAGCTTTCTTT. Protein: CASSYLGQGNTEAFF.

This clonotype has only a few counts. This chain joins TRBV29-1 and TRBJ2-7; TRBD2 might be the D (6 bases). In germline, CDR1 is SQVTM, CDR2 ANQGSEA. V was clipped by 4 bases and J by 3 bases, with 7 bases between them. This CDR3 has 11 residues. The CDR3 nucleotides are TGCAGCGTTGCTAGCGACTACGAGCAGTACTTC. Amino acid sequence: CSVASDYEQYF.